Listed here is a single T cell receptor (beta chain). The antigen remains unidentified. This specimen comes from a study of cytomegalovirus exposure and HLA in healthy donors. Overall study findings and caveats: Sequencing artifact likely explains a cluster of highly shared sequence variants. Later analysis revealed greater clonal expansion in HLA-associated TCR beta chains than in equally common others. The study put 160 or so TCR beta chains on its list as cytomegalovirus-associated. Indistinguishable V segments, including TRBV6-2 and TRBV6-3, were excluded.

Germline V gives CDR1 MNHEY, CDR2 SMNVEV (reference sequence). J lost 6 bases, V lost 5 bases, and 11 bases had no gene match. This CDR3 contains 15 residues. The PCR was carried out with 60 Vbeta primers and 13 Jbeta primers. Method: immunoSEQ multiplex PCR; TCRdb's copy keeps in-frame clones and lacks some. This sample carries 85,000 to 130,000 clones, around 80% of them seen once, and the ten largest clones take less than 15%. J is TRBJ2-7 and V is TRBV27; 9 nucleotides line up with TRBD1. Sample: PBMCs. This TCR came from a male donor in good health and CMV-seropositive. The CDR3 coding sequence is TGTGCCAGCAGTCCCGGACAGGGGTGGTACGGCGAGCAGTACTTC. Protein: CASSPGQGWYGEQYF.